These 14 T cell receptor beta chains originate from one sample sequenced in a study of blood T cell repertoires in COVID-19 (dated by TCRdb to 2018 to 2020). The protocol used for the library was the immunoSEQ multiplex PCR assay. Sourced from immuneACCESS, this table was stored by TCRdb with only in-frame sequences that have V and J called. A share of the clones is absent; for the studies checked, an unresolved V gene accounts for under half, and the remainder has no known explanation. The sample table contains about 250,000 clones; only one count was recorded for roughly four fifths of them. Together, the top ten hold approximately 3.6% of the sample. Sequencing used PBMCs or T cells enriched from blood (not recorded which). These receptors were collected from a man between 45 and 60 years old who had recovered from COVID-19.

The chain is built from TRBV11-3 and TRBJ2-7, with D tentatively TRBD1 (6 bases). The germline gives CDR1 SGHNT, CDR2 YENEEA. There are 13 residues in the CDR3. The V gene lost 5 bases and the J gene lost 2 bases, with 10 bases spanning the gap. The CDR3 DNA sequence: TGTGCCAGCAGCGCCAGGGGCGCCTACGAGCAGTACTTC. This gives the protein CASSARGAYEQYF.

J is TRBJ2-7 and V is TRBV5-6; D may be TRBD2 (5 bases). CDR3 length: 12 residues. V dropped 1 base and J dropped 5 bases, with 7 bases sitting between them. Germline-derived CDR1 and CDR2 are SGHDT and YYEEEE. Here the CDR3 reads CASSLYGNEQYF. CDR3 DNA sequence: TGTGCCAGCAGCTTGTACGGGAACGAGCAGTACTTC.

The chain employs TRBV5-5 and TRBJ2-3, with no clear D. This CDR3 has 11 residues. The germline V and J ends were trimmed by 1 base and 6 bases, with 3 bases remaining between them. The germline V gene has CDR1 SGHKS and CDR2 YYEKEE (reference sequence). The CDR3 nucleotides read TGTGCCAGCAGCTTGCCGGATACGCAGTATTTT. It encodes CASSLPDTQYF.

The chain uses TRBV5-1 and TRBJ2-7; tentatively, D is TRBD2 (6 bases). The CDR3 consists of 13 residues. In germline, CDR1 is SGHRS, CDR2 YFSETQ. V was cut by 0 bases and J by 4 bases, with 8 bases left in between. CDR3 DNA sequence: TGCGCCAGCAGCTTGGGACTAGAGTACGAGCAGTACTTC. This encodes CASSLGLEYEQYF.

This chain uses TRBV29-1 with TRBJ1-1, with D possibly being TRBD1 (5 bases). V lost 5 bases, J lost 10 bases, and 17 bases lay in between. Germline V gene lookup returns CDR1 SQVTM and CDR2 ANQGSEA. The CDR3 length is 12 residues. CDR3 amino acids: CSVREGTGGAFF. The CDR3 bases are TGCAGCGTTAGGGAGGGGACGGGGGGAGCTTTCTTT. The full variable domain, completed using reference TRBV29-1 and TRBJ1-1, is SAVISQKPSRDICQRGTSLTIQCQVDSQVTMMFWYRQQPGQSLTLIATANQGSEATYESGFVIDKFPISRPNLTFSTLTVSNMSPEDSSIYLCSVREGTGGAFFGQGTRLTVV.

This chain connects TRBV27 to TRBJ2-3; 7 bases line up with TRBD2. The CDR3 loop spans 18 amino acids. Germline V CDR1 and CDR2: MNHEY, SMNVEV (reference sequence). V was clipped by 6 bases and J by 4 bases; unmatched bases: 19. Written as DNA, the CDR3 is TGTGCCAGCAGAGGAGCGGGGACTAAGGGCTGGTTTGCAGATACGCAGTATTTT. It translates to CASRGAGTKGWFADTQYF.

The table lists this clone with a few counts. The J gene is TRBJ1-6, the V gene TRBV27; 7 nucleotides agree with TRBD1. Germline V gene lookup returns CDR1 MNHEY and CDR2 SMNVEV (reference sequence). CDR3 length: 14 residues. Trimming took 7 bases from V and 6 from J; bases not matched to a gene: 6. In DNA, the CDR3 is TGTGCCAGCACTTACGGGACAGCTAATTCACCCCTCCACTTT. Protein: CASTYGTANSPLHF.

This rearrangement joins TRBV3-1 (or the pseudogene TRBV3-2) to TRBJ1-2; 9 bases match TRBD1. The CDR3 has 14 residues. Losses at the gene ends were 4 bases for V and 4 bases for J; bases not matched to a gene: 4. Germline V gene sequence: CDR1 LGHDT, CDR2 YNNKEL (reference sequence). The CDR3 bases are TGTGCCAGCAGCCGGGACAGGGCTCGCTATGGCTACACCTTC. It encodes CASSRDRARYGYTF.

In its sample, this clone was seen once. The genes are TRBV19 and TRBJ1-2; the D gene is possibly TRBD1 (6 bases). The CDR3 is 12 residues long. V dropped 10 bases and J dropped 2 bases, with 11 bases sitting between them. The V gene's germline CDR1 is LNHDA and CDR2 SQIVND (reference sequence). The CDR3 DNA sequence: TGTGCCACACGGGACACCAACTATGGCTACACCTTC. Protein sequence: CATRDTNYGYTF.

V gene TRBV5-1 combines with J gene TRBJ2-3, with 9 bases matching TRBD1. Germline CDR1 reads SGHRS; CDR2 reads YFSETQ. The J segment lost 6 bases and the V segment lost 5 bases, leaving 13 bases of the junction unmatched. CDR3 length equals 16 residues. The CDR3 DNA sequence: TGCGCCAGCAGGAGCCAGGACAGGGGACGTCCCGATACGCAGTATTTT. It yields the protein CASRSQDRGRPDTQYF.

This chain uses TRBV6-2 or TRBV6-3 with TRBJ1-2; unclear D gene. The CDR3 sequence is 11 residues long. V gave up 5 bases and J gave up 5 bases, with 6 bases separating them. The germline gives CDR1 MNHEY, CDR2 SVGEGT. The CDR3 is CASSGSYGYTF. DNA of the CDR3: TGTGCCAGCAGTGGCTCGTATGGCTACACCTTC.

The V and J genes are TRBV4-2 and TRBJ2-7; no clear D gene. Germline values: CDR1 LGHNA, CDR2 YNFKEQ. CDR3 size: 15 residues. V lost 0 bases and J 4 bases, leaving 13 bases between the germline ends. The CDR3 sequence is CASSQDRNRKYEQYF. In nucleotides, the CDR3 is TGTGCCAGCAGCCAAGATAGGAACAGAAAGTACGAGCAGTACTTC.

The V call is TRBV27, the J call TRBJ1-2; D remains ambiguous. This CDR3 spans 15 amino acids. Germline V CDR1 and CDR2: MNHEY, SMNVEV (reference sequence). V was shortened by 2 bases and J by 4 bases, with 14 bases between the two germline ends. CDR3 amino acids: CASSLDTSILYGYTF. In nucleotides, the CDR3 is TGTGCCAGCAGTTTAGACACGTCCATCCTCTATGGCTACACCTTC.

V is TRBV18 and J is TRBJ2-7; D gene ambiguous. CDR1 and CDR2 (germline): KGHSH, LQKENI. The CDR3 runs 12 residues. The V end was cut by 6 bases, the J end by 7 bases, with 13 bases between. The CDR3 region is CASSPSTFEQYF. In DNA, the CDR3 is TGTGCCAGCTCTCCCTCTACGTTTGAGCAGTACTTC.